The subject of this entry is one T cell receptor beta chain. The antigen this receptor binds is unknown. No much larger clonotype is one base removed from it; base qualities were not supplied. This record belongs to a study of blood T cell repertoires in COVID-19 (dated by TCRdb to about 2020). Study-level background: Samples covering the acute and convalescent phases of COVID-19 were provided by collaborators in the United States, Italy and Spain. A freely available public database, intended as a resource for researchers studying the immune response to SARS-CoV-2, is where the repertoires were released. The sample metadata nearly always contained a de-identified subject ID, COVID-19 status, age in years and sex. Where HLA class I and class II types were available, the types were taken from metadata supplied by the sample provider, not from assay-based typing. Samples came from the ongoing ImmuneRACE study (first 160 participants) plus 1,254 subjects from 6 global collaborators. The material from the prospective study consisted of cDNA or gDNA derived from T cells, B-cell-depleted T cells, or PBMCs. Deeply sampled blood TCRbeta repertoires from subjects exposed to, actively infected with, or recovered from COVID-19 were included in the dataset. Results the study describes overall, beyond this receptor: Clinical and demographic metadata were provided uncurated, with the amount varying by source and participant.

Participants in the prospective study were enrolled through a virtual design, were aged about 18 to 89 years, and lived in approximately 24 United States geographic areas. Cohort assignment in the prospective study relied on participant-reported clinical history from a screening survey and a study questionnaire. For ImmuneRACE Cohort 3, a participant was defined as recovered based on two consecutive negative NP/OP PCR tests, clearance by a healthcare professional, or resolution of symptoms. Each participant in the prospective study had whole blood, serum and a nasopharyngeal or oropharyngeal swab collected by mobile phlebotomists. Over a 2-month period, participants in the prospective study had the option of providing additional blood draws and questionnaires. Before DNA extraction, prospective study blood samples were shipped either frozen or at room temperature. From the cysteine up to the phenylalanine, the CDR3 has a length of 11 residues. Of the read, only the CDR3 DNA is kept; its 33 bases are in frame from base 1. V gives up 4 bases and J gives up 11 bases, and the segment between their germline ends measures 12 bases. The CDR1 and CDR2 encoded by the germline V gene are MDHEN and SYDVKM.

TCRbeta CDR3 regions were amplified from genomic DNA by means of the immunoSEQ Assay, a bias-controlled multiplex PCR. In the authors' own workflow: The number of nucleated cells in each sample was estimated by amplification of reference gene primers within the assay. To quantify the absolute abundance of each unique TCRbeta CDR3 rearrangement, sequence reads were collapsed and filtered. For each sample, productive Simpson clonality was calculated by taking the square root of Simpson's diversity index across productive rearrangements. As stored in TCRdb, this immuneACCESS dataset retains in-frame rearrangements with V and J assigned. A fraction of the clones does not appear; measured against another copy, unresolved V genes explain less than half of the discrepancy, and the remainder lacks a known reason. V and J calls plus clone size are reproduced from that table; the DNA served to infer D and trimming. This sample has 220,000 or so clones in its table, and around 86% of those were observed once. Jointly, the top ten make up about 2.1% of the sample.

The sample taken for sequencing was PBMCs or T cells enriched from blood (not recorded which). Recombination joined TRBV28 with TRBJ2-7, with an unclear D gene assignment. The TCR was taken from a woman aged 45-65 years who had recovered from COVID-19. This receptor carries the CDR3 CASSSNQREYF. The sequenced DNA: TGTGCCAGCAGTTCTAACCAAAGAGAGTACTTC.